A single sample is the source of the 22 T cell receptor beta chains below, sequenced in a study of lymphopenia after photon versus proton radiotherapy. Sequencing was performed with immunoSEQ multiplex PCR; in TCRdb, only in-frame clones are kept and a portion is missing. The sample includes under 15,000 clones, roughly 90% of them seen just once. Sequenced here: peripheral blood, sampled from a patient treated with proton-based radiotherapy. The source is a man in his sixties with pancreatic cancer.

The rearrangement uses TRBV30 and TRBJ2-2; 7 nucleotides match TRBD2. The trim removed 4 bases at V and 3 bases at J, leaving 2 bases unmatched. Germline lookup yields CDR1 GTSNPN and CDR2 SVGIG (reference sequence). There are 13 residues in the CDR3. The CDR3: CAWKRDHTGELFF. The CDR3 nucleotides are TGTGCCTGGAAGCGGGACCACACCGGGGAGCTGTTTTTT.

The V gene is TRBV27, the J gene TRBJ1-5; unclear D gene. The CDR3 runs 14 residues. V gave up 0 bases and J gave up 2 bases, with 5 bases separating them. Germline values: CDR1 MNHEY, CDR2 SMNVEV (reference sequence). CDR3 in amino acids: CASSLSTGNQPQHF. In DNA, the CDR3 is TGTGCCAGCAGTTTATCCACAGGCAATCAGCCCCAGCATTTT.

The chain joins TRBV11-2 to TRBJ1-2; possible D gene TRBD1, 6 bases. CDR3 length: 14 amino acids. V gave up 1 base and J gave up 7 bases, with 13 bases separating them. CDR1 SGHAT and CDR2 FQNNGV come from the germline V gene. The chain's CDR3 is CASSLGRGGGGYTF. The CDR3 DNA reads as TGTGCCAGCAGCTTAGGCAGGGGAGGAGGTGGCTACACCTTC.

This rearrangement joins TRBV9 to TRBJ2-6; weak D call: TRBD1 (6 bases). V lost 6 bases and J 2 bases, leaving 6 bases between the germline ends. This CDR3 region has 13 residues. The germline V gene has CDR1 SGDLS and CDR2 YYNGEE. CDR3 in DNA: TGTGCCAGCACAGGGGCTGGGGCCAACGTCCTGACTTTC. As protein: CASTGAGANVLTF.

For the CDR3, the DNA is TGTGCCAGCAGCTTAGGGGCACAGAGCTACAATGAGCAGTTCTTC. This codes for CASSLGAQSYNEQFF. The rearrangement uses TRBV7-2 and TRBJ2-1; no firm D call. Germline loops: CDR1 SGHTA, CDR2 FQGNSA. This CDR3 is built from 15 residues. V dropped 1 base and J dropped 3 bases, with 10 bases sitting between them.

The V and J genes are TRBV6-6 and TRBJ1-1; a weak D match, TRBD1 (6 bases). Germline loops: CDR1 MNHNY, CDR2 SVGAGI (reference sequence). V was trimmed by 5 bases and J by 1 base, leaving 8 bases between them. The CDR3 runs 13 residues. CDR3 sequence: CASSLQGNTEAFF. In nucleotides, the CDR3 is TGTGCCAGCAGTCTACAGGGGAACACTGAAGCTTTCTTT.

This rearrangement joins TRBV7-3 to TRBJ2-7, with 8 bases lining up with TRBD1. The CDR3 totals 13 residues. Trimming cost V 5 bases and J 6 bases; bases outside gene matches: 6. CDR1 is SGHTA, CDR2 FQGTGA, per germline. The DNA for the CDR3 is TGTGCCAGCAGCCCTGGACAGGGTCGCGAGCAGTACTTC. This encodes CASSPGQGREQYF.

The chain employs TRBV6-1 and TRBJ1-1, with TRBD1 matching over 7 bases. The germline gives CDR1 MNHNS, CDR2 SASEGT. This CDR3 region has 14 residues. V gave up 4 bases and J gave up 5 bases; unmatched junction bases: 7. CDR3 nucleotide sequence: TGTGCCAGCAGTGGCTACAGGGGCAGGACTGAAGCTTTCTTT. Amino acids: CASSGYRGRTEAFF.

This clone was observed once. The rearrangement joins TRBV19 to TRBJ1-4, with 7 bases fitting TRBD1. The CDR3 sequence is 15 residues long. V gave up 7 bases and J gave up 2 bases; unmatched junction bases: 7. CDR1 and CDR2 (germline): LNHDA, SQIVND (reference sequence). The CDR3 nucleotides read TGTGCCAGTACTGCAGGGGGGTTTACTAATGAAAAACTGTTTTTT. Its protein is CASTAGGFTNEKLFF.

CDR3 sequence (DNA): TGTGCCGGATGCCTAGCGGACAATGAGCAGTTCTTC. Protein: CAGCLADNEQFF. The rearrangement links TRBV21-1 to TRBJ2-1; the D call of TRBD2 is as the table states it, not checked on the DNA. TRBV21-1 is marked as a pseudogene. This CDR3 region has 12 residues.

The chain employs TRBV19 and TRBJ1-5; possibly TRBD1 for D (6 bases). There are 14 residues in the CDR3. V was pared by 4 bases and J by 2 bases, with 9 bases between. From germline, CDR1 is LNHDA and CDR2 SQIVND (reference sequence). Here the CDR3 reads CASSKQGGNQPQHF. The CDR3 coding sequence is TGTGCCAGTAGTAAACAGGGTGGCAATCAGCCCCAGCATTTT. The variable domain in full, with the rest retrieved from reference TRBV19 and TRBJ1-5, is DGGITQSPKYLFRKEGQNVTLSCEQNLNHDAMYWYRQDPGQGLRLIYYSQIVNDFQKGDIAEGYSVSREKKESFPLTVTSAQKNPTAFYLCASSKQGGNQPQHFGDGTRLSIL.

The CDR3 nucleotides are TGTGCCAGCAGCTTAGCAGGGGCTCTCGGCTACACCTTC. The encoded protein is CASSLAGALGYTF. The gene calls are TRBV7-8 and TRBJ1-2, with D possibly being TRBD1 (5 bases). CDR1 SGHVS and CDR2 FQNEAQ come from the germline V gene. V was cut by 0 bases and J by 8 bases, with 10 bases left in between. CDR3 length: 13 residues.

This clone was seen a single time. This sequence joins TRBV21-1 and TRBJ2-7; the tabulated D call, TRBD1, remains unverified against the DNA. TRBV21-1 is assigned pseudogene status. This CDR3 comprises 16 residues. The CDR3 is CASSATGQGASYEQYF. The DNA for the CDR3 is TGTGCCAGCAGCGCGACGGGACAGGGGGCCTCCTACGAGCAGTACTTC.

The gene calls are TRBV9 and TRBJ2-1; D is unresolved. The length of the CDR3 is 11 residues. Trimming took off 5 bases at V and 10 bases at J, with 10 bases between the two ends. The germline CDR1 and CDR2 sequences are SGDLS and YYNGEE. The CDR3 region is CASSSFGEQFF. CDR3 DNA sequence: TGTGCCAGCAGTTCCTTCGGAGAGCAGTTCTTC. The whole variable domain, filled in from reference TRBV9 and TRBJ2-1, reads DSGVTQTPKHLITATGQRVTLRCSPRSGDLSVYWYQQSLDQGLQFLIQYYNGEERAKGNILERFSAQQFPDLHSELNLSSLELGDSALYFCASSSFGEQFFGPGTRLTVL.

This clone was seen more than once but under ten times. The rearrangement uses TRBV4-3 and TRBJ2-7, with TRBD1 identical over 9 bases. Germline V gives CDR1 LGHNA, CDR2 YSLEER. The CDR3 is 14 residues long. V gave up 1 base and J gave up 3 bases; unmatched junction bases: 1. CDR3 nucleotide sequence: TGCGCCAGCAGCCAAGCGGACAGGGGCTACGAGCAGTACTTC. This sequence encodes CASSQADRGYEQYF.

This chain joins TRBV7-9 and TRBJ2-5, with D unresolved. V was clipped by 3 bases and J by 4 bases, with 6 bases between them. The CDR3 runs 12 residues. Germline V gene sequence: CDR1 SEHNR, CDR2 FQNEAQ (reference sequence). The CDR3 region is CASSFLGETQYF. For the CDR3, the DNA is TGTGCCAGCAGCTTTTTGGGAGAGACCCAGTACTTC.

This chain joins TRBV7-9 and TRBJ1-1; maybe TRBD1 (6 bases). Germline assignment: CDR1 SEHNR and CDR2 FQNEAQ (reference sequence). This CDR3 has 17 amino acids. V was shortened by 2 bases and J by 4 bases, with 20 bases between the two germline ends. The DNA of the CDR3 is TGTGCCAGCAGCTTACCCTCAACGGGACATCAGAGCACTGAAGCTTTCTTT. Translated: CASSLPSTGHQSTEAFF.

The V gene is TRBV7-6, the J gene TRBJ2-1; D gene unclear. Between the trimmed V and J ends, which lost 5 bases and 0 bases, there was a span of 11 bases. This CDR3 has 15 residues. Per the germline V gene, CDR1 is SGHVS and CDR2 is FNYEAQ. For the CDR3, the DNA is TGTGCCAGCAGCCGGACCGTTAGCTCCTACAATGAGCAGTTCTTC. The encoded protein is CASSRTVSSYNEQFF.

The chain joins TRBV28 to TRBJ1-5; 7 bases are a match to TRBD1. CDR3 size: 15 residues. The ends lost 7 bases at V and 9 bases at J; junction bases unmatched: 15. Germline V gene sequence: CDR1 MDHEN, CDR2 SYDVKM. CDR3 residues: CASKQIAGQEGPQHF. CDR3 bases: TGTGCCAGCAAACAAATTGCAGGACAGGAGGGGCCCCAGCATTTT.

This clone was picked up one time. This chain connects TRBV27 to TRBJ2-7, with TRBD2 matching 10 bases. Losses at the gene ends were 3 bases for V and 4 bases for J; bases not matched to a gene: 9. The germline CDR1 and CDR2 sequences are MNHEY and SMNVEV (reference sequence). The length of the CDR3 is 16 residues. CDR3 in amino acids: CASSLAGSGRRYEQYF. CDR3 coding DNA: TGTGCCAGCAGTTTGGCAGGTAGCGGGAGGAGGTACGAGCAGTACTTC.

CDR3 nucleotide sequence: TGTGCCAGCAGCCCGGGACAGGTCACAGATACGCAGTATTTT. Its translation is CASSPGQVTDTQYF. V is TRBV7-3 and J is TRBJ2-3; 8 nucleotides line up with TRBD1. The V gene's germline CDR1 is SGHTA and CDR2 FQGTGA. Trimming removed 5 bases from V and 2 bases from J; junction bases left unmatched: 3. This CDR3 is 14 amino acids long.

The rearrangement uses TRBV6-1 and TRBJ2-3; D is perhaps TRBD2 (5 bases). Trimming removed 2 bases at V and 2 bases at J, with 17 bases between. This CDR3 spans 17 amino acids. The germline V gene encodes CDR1 MNHNS and CDR2 SASEGT. CDR3: CASSETGSRIITDTQYF. As DNA, the CDR3 is TGTGCCAGCAGTGAAACGGGATCCCGGATAATCACAGATACGCAGTATTTT.